This T cell receptor (beta chain) was profiled in a study of read filtering for tumor transcriptome and immune sequencing. Study information: Patients were about 18 male and 11 to 15 female, mean age approximately 70 years, range about 40 to 85. After DNase treatment, RNA was made into whole-transcriptome libraries.

From about 0.4 ug of RNA, a library with molecular barcoded alpha/delta and beta/gamma adaptors was made. Each CDR3 protein gets one entry after TCRdb re-called the reads with MiXCR. The data show tens of thousands of distinct CDR3 sequences, with 20% to 25% seen just once and over 9.5% held by the top ten. CDR1 and CDR2 (germline): DFQATT, SNEGSKA (reference sequence). CDR3 length equals 15 residues. V trimming: 7 bases; J trimming: 4 bases; junction bases outside the gene matches: 15. This clonotype has ten or more counts. Its antigen remains unknown. The study's findings and limits: Correlation between methods rose after single-read clonotypes were removed. Compared with RNA-seq, IR-seq gave much higher clonotype depth and reliability.

The sequence derives from a donor aged 40 or over with multiple myeloma. Sample: a population of CD138-negative cells sorted from bone marrow. The rearrangement joins TRBV20-1 to TRBJ1-1; TRBD1 agrees at 7 bases. CDR3 sequence (DNA): TGCAGTGTTCGTTCAGGGGGATTTGTAGGCACTGAAGCTTTCTTT. This codes for CSVRSGGFVGTEAFF.